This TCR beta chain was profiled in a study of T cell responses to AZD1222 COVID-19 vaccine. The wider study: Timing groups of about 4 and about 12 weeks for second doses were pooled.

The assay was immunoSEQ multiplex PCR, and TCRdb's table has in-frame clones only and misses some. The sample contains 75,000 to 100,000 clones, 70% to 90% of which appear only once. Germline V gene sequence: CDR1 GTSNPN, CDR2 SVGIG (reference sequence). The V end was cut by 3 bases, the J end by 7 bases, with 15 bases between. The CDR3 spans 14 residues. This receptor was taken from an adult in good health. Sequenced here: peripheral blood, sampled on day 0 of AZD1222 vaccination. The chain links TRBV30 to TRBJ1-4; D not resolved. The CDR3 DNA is TGTGCCTGGAGCGGCGAAGGGTCATTTGAAAAACTGTTTTTT. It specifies CAWSGEGSFEKLFF.